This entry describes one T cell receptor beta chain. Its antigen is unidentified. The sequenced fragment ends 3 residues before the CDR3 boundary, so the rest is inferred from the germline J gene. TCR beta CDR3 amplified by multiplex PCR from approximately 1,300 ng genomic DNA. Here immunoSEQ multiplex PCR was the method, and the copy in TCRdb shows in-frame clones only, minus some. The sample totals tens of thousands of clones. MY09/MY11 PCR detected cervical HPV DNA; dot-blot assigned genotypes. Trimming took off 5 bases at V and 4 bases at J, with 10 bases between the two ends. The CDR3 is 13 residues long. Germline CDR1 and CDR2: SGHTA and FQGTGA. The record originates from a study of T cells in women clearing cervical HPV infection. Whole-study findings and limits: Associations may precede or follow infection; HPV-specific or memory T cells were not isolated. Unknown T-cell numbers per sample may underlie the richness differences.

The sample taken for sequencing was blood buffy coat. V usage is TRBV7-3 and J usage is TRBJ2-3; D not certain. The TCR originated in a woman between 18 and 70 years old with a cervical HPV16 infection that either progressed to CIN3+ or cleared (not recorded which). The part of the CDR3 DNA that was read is TGTGCCAGCAGCCCGTCTACCGCAGATACG. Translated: CASSPSTADT. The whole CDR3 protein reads CASSPSTADTQYF.